This T cell receptor (beta chain) is drawn from a study of T cells after yellow fever vaccination (dated by TCRdb to between 2018 and 2020). The study in broad terms: The SMART-Seq v4 Ultra Low Input RNA kit was used to prepare libraries from fractions with low cell numbers. Two healthy male donors made up the cohort, one aged 18 to 29 years and the other aged 30 to 40 years. To follow T-cell clones before and after both primary and booster YFV17D yellow fever vaccination, bulk TCR alpha and beta repertoires underwent longitudinal sequencing. Blood was collected at multiple timepoints before and after primary and secondary immunization, and bulk PBMC replicates and cell subsets were isolated.

TCR cDNA was synthesized by 5'RACE template switching, through which a universal primer site and unique molecular identifiers were introduced. Priming of cDNA synthesis was performed from both the TCR alpha and TCR beta constant segments. Library amplification used two PCR steps, and the second PCR step added sample barcodes and sequencing adapters. Sequencing of libraries was done on Illumina HiSeq 2500 (2x100 bp) or NovaSeq (2x150 bp). In the source study's methods: Demultiplexing of reads and collapsing into UMI consensus sequences were performed with MIGEC, and V(D)J alignment was carried out with MiXCR. Using edgeR on replicate PBMC samples, clonotypes were called vaccine-responding if FDR was below 0.01 and the log2 fold change was above 5 up to day 15. CD4 or CD8 identity was assigned to each bulk clonotype according to whether the clonotype was present at higher abundance in the sequenced CD4 repertoire or the sequenced CD8 repertoire. TCRdb applied fastp at Q25 and MiXCR to the public reads, then kept only in-frame beta chains. Under each unique CDR3 protein, matching rows form one entry showing the most common genes and DNA. These V and J calls derive from TCRdb rather than the authors' analysis. This sample comprises more than 350,000 distinct CDR3 sequences, under 14% of them detected only once. 15% to 20% of the sample belongs to the ten largest clones.

V is pruned by 4 bases and J by 5 bases, leaving 8 bases of the junction without a gene match. The CDR3, from cysteine to phenylalanine, totals 14 residues. Only the CDR3 part of the read is kept: 42 bases, read in frame from the first base. CDR1 MNHEY and CDR2 SMNVEV are derived from the germline V gene (reference sequence). Broad study findings and their caveats: The secondary T-cell response was weaker than the primary response but faster, peaking on day 5 instead of day 15. FACS-sorted repertoires could contain abundant contaminating clonotypes from the bulk population, so computational filtering was required. A small fraction of clonotypes appeared in both the CD4 and CD8 compartments, likely as a result of convergent recombination. Because only a couple of donors were included in the study, the extent to which the findings can be generalized is limited. Most clones expanded after primary vaccination were re-detected after the booster (96% of CD4 and around 88% of CD8), suggesting broad memory maintenance.

Regarding this clonotype: The antigen it recognizes is unknown. There are no base qualities to consult, and no much larger clone falls within one base.

The sample's treatment or condition label, decoded: live attenuated yellow fever vaccine strain. At each blood-draw timepoint, two biological replicates of bulk PBMCs were collected. A standard Ficoll-Paque protocol was used to isolate PBMCs from peripheral blood. TriZol was used to extract RNA from bulk PBMCs, CD4 and CD8 fractions, and dextramer-positive and dextramer-negative fractions. The clonotype was recovered from a man aged 18 to 29 who received the YFV17D yellow fever vaccine. The chain is made from TRBV27 and TRBJ2-7, and TRBD2 aligns with 7 junction nucleotides. The source material was PBMCs, sampled on the day of the first yellow fever vaccination. The CDR3 region: CASSSLGGVHEQYF. The DNA is as follows: TGTGCCAGCAGTTCTTTGGGGGGGGTGCACGAGCAGTACTTC.